The 30 T cell receptor beta chains given below trace back to one sample, sequenced in a study of blood T cells in healthy people across ages. Combining a sample-barcoded 5' primer with a J-beta primer mix, a second PCR ran for roughly 7 to 11 cycles. TCRdb processed the 5' RACE reads anew with MiXCR; each CDR3 protein has one entry. The sample carries about 750,000 distinct CDR3 sequences, about 55% recorded once. The sequenced sample consisted of blood. All receptors derive from a man at least 80 years old in good health.

V usage is TRBV7-2 and J usage is TRBJ2-3; D is unresolved. V lost 1 base and J lost 14, with 16 bases in between. From germline, CDR1 is SGHTA and CDR2 FQGNSA. CDR3 length: 13 residues. CDR3 DNA sequence: TGTGCCAGCAGCTTAGAAGGGCACAGATACGCGTATTTT. Its translation is CASSLEGHRYAYF.

Turning to this clonotype: At one boundary the junction diverges from the germline segment, which might be a read error. The chain carries TRBV7-2 and TRBJ2-7; D might be TRBD2 (6 bases). The CDR3 totals 14 residues. Germline CDR1 reads SGHTA; CDR2 reads FQGNSA. The CDR3: CAGSLGGVLREQYF. The CDR3 DNA sequence: TGTGCCGGCAGCTTAGGAGGGGTCTTGAGAGAGCAGTACTTC.

This chain joins TRBV20-1 and TRBJ2-3; no definite D call. Trimming took 3 bases from V and 4 from J, leaving 11 bases between them. The CDR3 length is 13 residues. Germline V gene data show CDR1 as DFQATT and CDR2 as SNEGSKA (reference sequence). The CDR3 sequence: CSASYGGSDTQYF. Written as DNA, the CDR3 is TGCAGTGCTAGTTACGGCGGTTCAGATACGCAGTATTTT.

As concerns this clonotype: A junction boundary mismatches the germline segment, possibly from a read error. The genes are TRBV19 and TRBJ2-1; weak D call: TRBD2 (6 bases). This CDR3 has 17 residues. Germline CDR1 and CDR2: LNHDA and SQIVND (reference sequence). Here the CDR3 DNA reads TGTGCCAGTAGTAGGTTTTTCCGGGAGAGCTCCTACAATGAGCAGTTCTTT. It codes for CASSRFFRESSYNEQFF.

This clonotype was seen a few times. The rearrangement joins TRBV27 to TRBJ2-3, with TRBD2 identical over 12 bases. Germline CDR1 reads MNHEY; CDR2 reads SMNVEV (reference sequence). The CDR3 covers 16 residues. Unmatched junction bases numbered 3, after V lost 4 bases and J lost 1 base. In DNA form, the CDR3 reads TGTGCCAGCAGTTCTGGACTAGCGGGACGCACAGATACGCAGTATTTT. Amino acids: CASSSGLAGRTDTQYF.

The genes are TRBV10-3 and TRBJ2-1, with 11 bases identical to TRBD2. The CDR3 spans 17 residues. Germline loops: CDR1 ENHRY, CDR2 SYGVKD. The V segment lost 0 bases and the J segment 6 bases; nucleotides outside the gene matches: 7. CDR3 DNA sequence: TGTGCCATCAGTGAGTCGGGGACTAGCGGCGGTTTCAATGAGCAGTTCTTC. It specifies CAISESGTSGGFNEQFF.

V is TRBV29-1 and J is TRBJ1-2, with D perhaps TRBD1 (5 bases). CDR1 and CDR2 from the germline V gene are SQVTM and ANQGSEA. This CDR3 contains 11 residues. V was pared by 6 bases and J by 3 bases, with 8 bases between. CDR3 DNA: TGCAGCGTCCAGGGCTACTATGGCTACACCTTC. Protein sequence: CSVQGYYGYTF.

For the CDR3, the DNA is TGTGCCAGCAGTGAACGATCGGGGACAGGGGTATACATTGAAGAAGCTTTCTTT. It specifies CASSERSGTGVYIEEAFF. V is TRBV25-1 and J is TRBJ1-1; 10 bases agree with TRBD1. CDR3 length equals 18 residues. Germline CDR1 and CDR2: MGHDK and SYGVNS. Trimming took 2 bases from V and 8 from J; bases not matched to a gene: 17.

The chain uses TRBV5-1 and TRBJ2-4; maybe TRBD2 (6 bases). The J call may be mistaken, given a closer DNA end match to TRBJ2-7. CDR1 and CDR2 (germline): SGHRS, YFSETQ. This CDR3 is built from 15 residues. The DNA for the CDR3 is TGCGCCAGCAGCTTGGTTAGCGGATCCTCTCGCGAGCAGTACTTC. Protein sequence: CASSLVSGSSREQYF.

The chain recombines TRBV6-1 with TRBJ1-1; D call uncertain. Germline values: CDR1 MNHNS, CDR2 SASEGT. Trimming took off 3 bases at V and 2 bases at J, with 10 bases between the two ends. The CDR3 consists of 14 residues. Here the CDR3 reads CASSDRGINTEAFF. For the CDR3, the DNA is TGTGCCAGCAGTGATCGGGGAATAAACACTGAAGCTTTCTTT.

The chain has TRBV9 and TRBJ2-5; 10 positions agree with TRBD2. The V gene's germline CDR1 is SGDLS and CDR2 YYNGEE. The CDR3 consists of 16 residues. With 0 bases clipped from V and 11 bases from J, the junction kept 13 bases outside the gene matches. The DNA for the CDR3 is TGTGCCAGCAGCGTAGATGGCAGCCTAGCGGGGGATGAGCAGTACTTC. This gives the protein CASSVDGSLAGDEQYF.

The chain recombines TRBV20-1 with TRBJ2-7; 11 bases fit TRBD1. The trim removed 4 bases at V and 0 bases at J, leaving 2 bases unmatched. This CDR3 has 14 amino acids. CDR1 is DFQATT and CDR2 is SNEGSKA in the germline V gene (reference sequence). This CDR3 reads CSAKDRGLSYEQYF. In DNA form, the CDR3 reads TGCAGTGCTAAGGACAGGGGGCTCTCCTACGAGCAGTACTTC.

The chain carries TRBV7-2 and TRBJ2-2; 9 bases agree with TRBD1. The length of the CDR3 is 16 residues. Germline V lookup: CDR1 SGHTA, CDR2 FQGNSA. Trimming took 5 bases from V and 6 from J; bases not matched to a gene: 10. CDR3 sequence reads: CASSADRGLIPGELFF. The CDR3 coding sequence is TGTGCCAGCAGCGCGGACAGGGGTTTAATCCCCGGGGAGCTGTTTTTT. Drawing the rest from reference TRBV7-2 and TRBJ2-2, the complete variable domain is GAGVSQSPSNKVTEKGKDVELRCDPISGHTALYWYRQSLGQGLEFLIYFQGNSAPDKSGLPSDRFSAERTGGSVSTLTIQRTQQEDSAVYLCASSADRGLIPGELFFGEGSRLTVL.

This chain joins TRBV6-5 and TRBJ2-5, with D perhaps TRBD2 (6 bases). The DNA matches TRBJ2-7 better at its end, which makes the J call doubtful. Germline values: CDR1 MNHEY, CDR2 SVGAGI. This CDR3 contains 14 residues. The CDR3 nucleotides are TGTGCCAGCAGTTACGGCGGAGGGGCCGGCGAGCAGTACTTC. Translated: CASSYGGGAGEQYF.

This clonotype was seen only a few times. The DNA for the CDR3 is TGCGCCAGCAGGACTCTAGCGGGAGAGCACAGATACGCGTATTTT. Protein: CASRTLAGEHRYAYF. The V gene is TRBV4-1, the J gene TRBJ2-3; 10 positions match TRBD2. The CDR3 covers 15 residues. V trimming: 6 bases; J trimming: 14 bases; junction bases outside the gene matches: 17. Germline-derived CDR1 and CDR2 are MGHRA and YSYEKL.

This clonotype was seen only a few times. The chain combines TRBV12-3 or TRBV12-4 with TRBJ1-2; 7 bases agree with TRBD1. This CDR3 comprises 13 residues. The V and J ends lost 5 bases and 5 bases, in that order; junction bases with no gene match: 5. The CDR3 loop is CASSRDRKYGYTF. CDR3 DNA sequence: TGTGCCAGCAGTCGGGACAGAAAATATGGCTACACCTTC.

The V call is TRBV20-1, the J call TRBJ1-4; 7 positions match TRBD1. The CDR3 loop spans 12 amino acids. The germline V gene has CDR1 DFQATT and CDR2 SNEGSKA (reference sequence). With 6 bases clipped from V and 4 bases from J, the junction kept 2 bases outside the gene matches. The CDR3 coding sequence is TGCAGTGCCCGGGACAGTAATGAAAAACTGTTTTTT. Its translation: CSARDSNEKLFF.

The chain recombines TRBV20-1 with TRBJ2-6; D ambiguous. Trimming stripped 6 bases from V and 2 bases from J, with 17 bases between. The CDR3 consists of 16 residues. Germline V lookup: CDR1 DFQATT, CDR2 SNEGSKA (reference sequence). CDR3 residues: CSAPISAGAGANVLTF. CDR3 bases: TGCAGTGCCCCAATCTCTGCCGGCGCTGGGGCCAACGTCCTGACTTTC.

This clonotype has ten or more counts. The rearrangement links TRBV25-1 to TRBJ1-2, with D unresolved. V lost 3 bases and J lost 4, with 9 bases in between. From germline, CDR1 is MGHDK and CDR2 SYGVNS. The CDR3 length is 13 residues. The CDR3 protein is CASSDGVGYGYTF. The CDR3 nucleotides read TGTGCCAGCAGTGACGGGGTGGGCTATGGCTACACCTTC.

The rearrangement uses TRBV24-1 and TRBJ2-5; 9 bases align to TRBD2. The tail of the sequence fits TRBJ2-7 better, so the J call may be wrong. The CDR3 consists of 15 residues. CDR1 and CDR2 from the germline V gene are KGHDR and SFDVKD. This CDR3 reads CATSDGSGSSYEQYF. For the CDR3, the DNA is TGTGCCACCAGTGACGGTAGCGGGAGTTCTTACGAGCAGTACTTC.

The chain combines TRBV6-5 with TRBJ1-3, with 7 bases aligning to TRBD1. Germline CDR1 MNHEY, CDR2 SVGAGI. This CDR3 region has 17 residues. The V segment lost 0 bases and the J segment 0 bases; nucleotides outside the gene matches: 5. The CDR3 is CASSYSGDRLSGNTIYF. CDR3 bases: TGTGCCAGCAGTTACTCGGGGGACAGACTCTCTGGAAACACCATATATTTT.

The V call is TRBV2, the J call TRBJ2-1; D gene unclear. The germline gives CDR1 SNHLY, CDR2 FYNNEI. The ends were cut back, 2 bases at V and 9 bases at J, with 11 bases in the middle. This CDR3 has 13 residues. The CDR3 DNA reads as TGTGCCAGCAGTGAATCTGTATACGGTGAGCAGTTCTTC. Residues: CASSESVYGEQFF.

This clonotype occurred a few times. This chain uses TRBV10-3 with TRBJ2-7, with D perhaps matching TRBD2 (7 bases). The V gene lost 5 bases and the J gene lost 2 bases, with 16 bases spanning the gap. The CDR3 loop spans 15 amino acids. The germline V gene has CDR1 ENHRY and CDR2 SYGVKD. CDR3 sequence: CAISPGDRGAYEQYF. The DNA of the CDR3 is TGTGCCATCAGTCCAGGGGACCGGGGGGCCTACGAGCAGTACTTC.

The chain carries TRBV6-5 and TRBJ2-5, with TRBD2 matching over 11 bases. TRBJ2-7 explains the end of the DNA better; the J call may be wrong. The germline V gene has CDR1 MNHEY and CDR2 SVGAGI. The CDR3 is 15 residues long. CDR3 amino acids: CASSYDGTSGYEQYF. The CDR3 DNA sequence: TGTGCCAGCAGTTACGATGGGACTAGCGGCTACGAGCAGTACTTC.

The rearrangement uses TRBV19 and TRBJ2-5; D possibly corresponds to TRBD1 (6 bases). CDR3 length: 13 residues. Germline CDR1 reads LNHDA; CDR2 reads SQIVND (reference sequence). V was pared by 6 bases and J by 4 bases, with 12 bases between. The CDR3 DNA is TGTGCCAGTAGCAGGGGACGGAGAGAGACCCAGTACTTC. Amino acids: CASSRGRRETQYF.

V is TRBV4-1 and J is TRBJ2-1, with D hard to call. Germline V gene data show CDR1 as MGHRA and CDR2 as YSYEKL. V dropped 1 base and J dropped 1 base, with 11 bases sitting between them. The CDR3 sequence is 16 residues long. Here the CDR3 reads CASSQVIGDSYNEQFF. In DNA form, the CDR3 reads TGCGCCAGCAGCCAAGTAATTGGGGATTCCTACAATGAGCAGTTCTTC.

V gene TRBV9 combines with J gene TRBJ2-3; the D gene could be TRBD1 or TRBD2 (6 bases each). The CDR3 is 16 residues long. Germline V gene lookup returns CDR1 SGDLS and CDR2 YYNGEE. V was pared by 6 bases and J by 0 bases, with 17 bases between. The CDR3 protein is CASTISGAPSTDTQYF. CDR3 DNA sequence: TGTGCCAGCACCATCTCGGGGGCGCCTAGCACAGATACGCAGTATTTT.

The V gene is TRBV20-1, the J gene TRBJ2-7; D possibly corresponds to TRBD2 (5 bases). The V end was cut by 4 bases, the J end by 7 bases, with 20 bases between. This CDR3 contains 14 residues. Germline values: CDR1 DFQATT, CDR2 SNEGSKA (reference sequence). This chain's CDR3 is CSATYGIAYNEQYF. CDR3 bases: TGCAGTGCTACCTACGGGATCGCCTACAATGAGCAGTACTTC.

This clonotype was found once. The V call is TRBV24-1, the J call TRBJ2-1; TRBD2 matches 12 bases. This CDR3 spans 14 amino acids. The V segment lost 7 bases and the J segment 7 bases; nucleotides outside the gene matches: 4. In germline, CDR1 is KGHDR, CDR2 SFDVKD. The CDR3 region is CATSPGLAGNEQFF. The DNA for the CDR3 is TGTGCCACCAGCCCGGGACTAGCGGGTAATGAGCAGTTCTTC.

This clonotype was seen once. An end of the junction does not agree with germline; a read error may underlie this. The gene calls are TRBV29-1 and TRBJ2-5; the D is unclear. The J call is doubtful: the DNA matches TRBJ2-7 better. The germline V gene encodes CDR1 SQVTM and CDR2 ANQGSEA. The CDR3 loop spans 11 amino acids. CDR3 DNA: TGCGGCGTTCGCCTCTCCTACGAGCAGTACTTC. It is translated as CGVRLSYEQYF.